The rows below give T cell receptor beta chains drawn from one sample of a study of blood T cell repertoires in COVID-19. Sequenced by immunoSEQ multiplex PCR; TCRdb stores in-frame clones only, minus some. This sample has around 100,000 clones, with approximately 81% found just once. Material for sequencing was peripheral blood. Receptor source: a man between 35 and 55 years old with acute or convalescent COVID-19. CDR3s include the opening cysteine and the closing phenylalanine or tryptophan. The order of the fields is J gene, V gene, D gene, clone size, CDR3 protein, CDR3 DNA. A D gene is named only where the DNA matches it firmly. Size is omitted from some rows. Given values are once, few, many or a class for expanded clones.

j_gene: TRBJ1-1
v_gene: TRBV10-3
d_gene: TRBD1
abundance: .
CDR3aa: CAIRPGQGFKGNTEAFF
CDR3nt: TGTGCCATCAGACCGGGACAGGGTTTTAAAGGGAACACTGAAGCTTTCTTT

j_gene: TRBJ1-5
v_gene: TRBV12-5
d_gene: .
abundance: .
CDR3aa: CASGSPEARLQHF
CDR3nt: TGTGCTAGTGGTTCCCCAGAGGCTCGGCTCCAGCATTTT

j_gene: TRBJ2-1
v_gene: TRBV5-1
d_gene: .
abundance: .
CDR3aa: CASSFLGGNEQFF
CDR3nt: TGCGCCAGCAGCTTTTTAGGCGGCAATGAGCAGTTCTTC

j_gene: TRBJ1-1
v_gene: TRBV5-1
d_gene: .
abundance: few
CDR3aa: CASSPSSGEAFF
CDR3nt: TGCGCCAGCAGCCCGAGTTCAGGTGAAGCTTTCTTT

j_gene: TRBJ2-3
v_gene: TRBV28
d_gene: TRBD1
abundance: .
CDR3aa: CASSLEGALPLGTDTQYF
CDR3nt: TGTGCCAGCAGTTTAGAGGGGGCTCTACCCCTGGGCACAGATACGCAGTATTTT

j_gene: TRBJ1-4
v_gene: TRBV5-4
d_gene: TRBD1
abundance: .
CDR3aa: CASSPGTGEWEKLFF
CDR3nt: TGTGCCAGCAGCCCAGGGACAGGGGAGTGGGAAAAACTGTTTTTT

j_gene: TRBJ1-1
v_gene: TRBV7-3
d_gene: .
abundance: few
CDR3aa: CASSPSGEGTEAFF
CDR3nt: TGTGCCAGCAGCCCCTCCGGCGAGGGCACTGAAGCTTTCTTT

j_gene: TRBJ2-2
v_gene: TRBV7-2
d_gene: TRBD2
abundance: .
CDR3aa: CASSFRLAANTGELFF
CDR3nt: TGTGCCAGCAGCTTCCGACTAGCGGCCAACACCGGGGAGCTGTTTTTT

j_gene: TRBJ2-1
v_gene: TRBV5-1
d_gene: .
abundance: .
CDR3aa: CASSYRTVYNEQFF
CDR3nt: TGCGCCAGCAGCTATCGGACAGTCTACAATGAGCAGTTCTTC

j_gene: TRBJ1-1
v_gene: TRBV11-2
d_gene: TRBD1
abundance: .
CDR3aa: CASSVTGENTEAFF
CDR3nt: TGTGCCAGCAGCGTGACAGGGGAGAACACTGAAGCTTTCTTT

j_gene: TRBJ2-5
v_gene: TRBV4-3
d_gene: .
abundance: .
CDR3aa: CASSQEGRGGETQYF
CDR3nt: TGCGCCAGCAGCCAAGAGGGGCGGGGAGGAGAGACCCAGTACTTC

j_gene: TRBJ1-1
v_gene: TRBV5-1
d_gene: TRBD1
abundance: .
CDR3aa: CASSSRDRVFDTEAFF
CDR3nt: TGCGCCAGCAGCTCCCGGGACAGGGTTTTTGACACTGAAGCTTTCTTT

j_gene: TRBJ1-2
v_gene: TRBV7-2
d_gene: .
abundance: .
CDR3aa: CASSPLLANYGYTF
CDR3nt: TGTGCCAGCAGCCCCCTCTTAGCTAACTATGGCTACACCTTC

j_gene: TRBJ2-3
v_gene: TRBV19
d_gene: TRBD2
abundance: .
CDR3aa: CASSSERDTDTQYF
CDR3nt: TGTGCCAGTAGTAGTGAGCGGGATACAGATACGCAGTATTTT

j_gene: TRBJ2-1
v_gene: TRBV10-3
d_gene: TRBD2
abundance: .
CDR3aa: CAISGGGFQQFF
CDR3nt: TGTGCCATCAGTGGGGGAGGGTTTCAGCAGTTCTTC

j_gene: TRBJ2-7
v_gene: TRBV30
d_gene: TRBD2
abundance: once
CDR3aa: CAWRRGVAGGPYEQYF
CDR3nt: TGTGCCTGGAGAAGAGGGGTAGCGGGAGGGCCATACGAGCAGTACTTC

j_gene: TRBJ2-3
v_gene: TRBV5-6
d_gene: .
abundance: .
CDR3aa: CASSFFGTQYF
CDR3nt: TGTGCCAGCAGCTTCTTCGGTACGCAGTATTTT

j_gene: TRBJ1-5
v_gene: TRBV4-1
d_gene: .
abundance: .
CDR3aa: CASSHSQGGYNQPQHF
CDR3nt: TGCGCCAGCAGCCACTCACAGGGAGGGTACAATCAGCCCCAGCATTTT

j_gene: TRBJ1-4
v_gene: TRBV18
d_gene: .
abundance: once
CDR3aa: CASSPSQTATNEKLFF
CDR3nt: TGTGCCAGCTCACCATCTCAGACAGCAACTAATGAAAAACTGTTTTTT

j_gene: TRBJ2-7
v_gene: TRBV19
d_gene: .
abundance: once
CDR3aa: CASTQRGGAFESYEQYF
CDR3nt: TGTGCCAGTACCCAAAGGGGGGGGGCCTTTGAATCCTACGAGCAGTACTTC

j_gene: TRBJ2-5
v_gene: TRBV11-1
d_gene: TRBD2
abundance: .
CDR3aa: CASSVLAGDLQETQYF
CDR3nt: TGTGCCAGCAGCGTTCTAGCGGGGGACCTCCAAGAGACCCAGTACTTC

j_gene: TRBJ2-1
v_gene: TRBV2
d_gene: .
abundance: .
CDR3aa: CASCLVYNNEQFF
CDR3nt: TGTGCCAGCTGTCTAGTTTACAACAATGAGCAGTTCTTC

j_gene: TRBJ1-3
v_gene: TRBV7-2
d_gene: TRBD1
abundance: .
CDR3aa: CASSPGQGAAGNTIYF
CDR3nt: TGTGCCAGCAGCCCGGGACAGGGGGCTGCTGGAAACACCATATATTTT

j_gene: TRBJ2-1
v_gene: TRBV2
d_gene: .
abundance: .
CDR3aa: CASSEGSGQQFF
CDR3nt: TGTGCCAGCAGTGAAGGAAGCGGGCAACAGTTCTTC

j_gene: TRBJ2-7
v_gene: TRBV13
d_gene: .
abundance: .
CDR3aa: CASSQPGQSYEQYF
CDR3nt: TGTGCCAGCAGCCAACCGGGACAAAGCTACGAGCAGTACTTC

j_gene: TRBJ2-1
v_gene: TRBV7-2
d_gene: TRBD2
abundance: .
CDR3aa: CASSLGEGGTRKFF
CDR3nt: TGTGCCAGCAGCTTAGGGGAGGGGGGGACTAGGAAGTTCTTC

j_gene: TRBJ2-7
v_gene: TRBV18
d_gene: .
abundance: .
CDR3aa: CASSPIIRGSYEQYF
CDR3nt: TGTGCCAGCTCACCAATAATCAGGGGATCCTACGAGCAGTACTTC

j_gene: TRBJ1-5
v_gene: TRBV19
d_gene: TRBD1
abundance: .
CDR3aa: CASSWTGGRSNQPQHF
CDR3nt: TGTGCCAGTAGTTGGACAGGGGGCCGAAGCAATCAGCCCCAGCATTTT

j_gene: TRBJ2-1
v_gene: TRBV21-1
d_gene: .
abundance: .
CDR3aa: CASSKKERDSYNEQFF
CDR3nt: TGTGCCAGCAGCAAAAAAGAGCGTGATTCCTACAATGAGCAGTTCTTC

j_gene: TRBJ2-3
v_gene: TRBV28
d_gene: .
abundance: .
CDR3aa: CASSPIGVSTDTQYF
CDR3nt: TGTGCCAGCAGTCCCATAGGGGTAAGCACAGATACGCAGTATTTT

j_gene: TRBJ2-2
v_gene: TRBV6-5
d_gene: TRBD1
abundance: .
CDR3aa: CASTKQGLGGELFF
CDR3nt: TGTGCCAGCACCAAACAGGGGCTGGGCGGGGAGCTGTTTTTT

j_gene: TRBJ1-1
v_gene: TRBV19
d_gene: TRBD1
abundance: .
CDR3aa: CASTQNRGRTEAFF
CDR3nt: TGTGCCAGTACCCAAAACAGGGGGCGGACTGAAGCTTTCTTT

j_gene: TRBJ2-6
v_gene: TRBV4-1
d_gene: .
abundance: .
CDR3aa: CASSPLEGANVLTF
CDR3nt: TGCGCCAGCAGCCCCCTTGAGGGGGCCAACGTCCTGACTTTC

j_gene: TRBJ1-1
v_gene: TRBV29-1
d_gene: .
abundance: .
CDR3aa: CSVETFGSRGAFF
CDR3nt: TGCAGCGTTGAGACTTTCGGGTCCCGGGGAGCTTTCTTT

j_gene: TRBJ2-7
v_gene: TRBV14
d_gene: .
abundance: once
CDR3aa: CASSQDQVSYEQYF
CDR3nt: TGTGCCAGCAGCCAAGATCAGGTCAGCTACGAGCAGTACTTC

j_gene: TRBJ1-3
v_gene: TRBV19
d_gene: .
abundance: .
CDR3aa: CASSFRGSGNTIYF
CDR3nt: TGTGCCAGTAGTTTCAGGGGCTCTGGAAACACCATATATTTT

j_gene: TRBJ2-2
v_gene: TRBV5-1
d_gene: TRBD2
abundance: few
CDR3aa: CASSGGRVTGELFF
CDR3nt: TGCGCCAGCAGTGGCGGGAGGGTGACCGGGGAGCTGTTTTTT

j_gene: TRBJ2-7
v_gene: TRBV24-1
d_gene: TRBD1
abundance: .
CDR3aa: CATMGQANGEQYF
CDR3nt: TGTGCCACCATGGGACAGGCCAATGGGGAGCAGTACTTC

j_gene: TRBJ1-6
v_gene: TRBV5-4
d_gene: TRBD1
abundance: few
CDR3aa: CASSYRGSRSSDNSPLHF
CDR3nt: TGTGCCAGCAGCTACAGGGGATCTCGGTCCAGCGATAATTCACCCCTCCACTTT

j_gene: TRBJ2-1
v_gene: TRBV6-5
d_gene: TRBD2
abundance: .
CDR3aa: CASKGWGGSYNEQFF
CDR3nt: TGTGCCAGCAAGGGATGGGGGGGTTCCTACAATGAGCAGTTCTTC

j_gene: TRBJ2-5
v_gene: TRBV12-5
d_gene: TRBD1
abundance: .
CDR3aa: CASGSGDRGYRETQYF
CDR3nt: TGTGCTAGTGGTTCGGGGGACAGGGGGTATCGAGAGACCCAGTACTTC

j_gene: TRBJ2-1
v_gene: TRBV4-1
d_gene: TRBD2
abundance: once
CDR3aa: CASSPSGGWGNEQFF
CDR3nt: TGCGCCAGCAGCCCTAGCGGGGGGTGGGGGAATGAGCAGTTCTTC